The 8 T cell receptor beta chains presented below share a single source sample, sequenced in a study of beta chain features in type 1 diabetes. cDNA synthesis used the whole RNA isolate, giving expressed TCRB sequences. Assay used: immunoSEQ multiplex PCR; TCRdb lists only in-frame clones, some missing. Found here are under 450,000 clones, more than 13% of them singletons; the top ten hold under 0.02%. The sample was naive CD4+ T cells from blood. Every receptor here comes from a young woman in good health.

The chain combines TRBV15 with TRBJ2-1; D perhaps matches TRBD2 (6 bases). Trimming left V 5 bases short and J 13 bases short, with 21 bases between. The CDR3 sequence is 14 residues long. Germline V lookup: CDR1 LNHNV, CDR2 YYDKDF (reference sequence). The CDR3 spells CATSGGGPAYDQFF. The CDR3 nucleotides are TGTGCCACCAGCGGGGGAGGTCCCGCCTACGATCAGTTCTTC.

The chain uses TRBV6-5 and TRBJ2-7, with 10 bases matching TRBD2. Trimming at V came to 2 bases and at J to 4 bases, leaving 8 bases not matched to a gene. CDR3 length: 16 amino acids. Germline CDR1 and CDR2: MNHEY and SVGAGI. CDR3 sequence: CASSYKIAGGSYEQYF. The CDR3 DNA reads TGTGCCAGCAGTTACAAAATAGCGGGAGGTAGTTACGAGCAGTACTTC.

The table lists this clone with a few counts. The chain uses TRBV10-3 and TRBJ2-7; weak D call: TRBD2 (5 bases). This CDR3 has 13 residues. CDR1 and CDR2 (germline): ENHRY, SYGVKD. V lost 11 bases and J 2 bases, leaving 16 bases between the germline ends. CDR3 in amino acids: CAPRCEGPYEQYF. As DNA, the CDR3 is TGTGCCCCCCGGTGTGAGGGCCCCTACGAGCAGTACTTC.

The rearrangement joins TRBV15 to TRBJ2-5; 7 bases match TRBD1. The germline CDR1 and CDR2 sequences are LNHNV and YYDKDF (reference sequence). CDR3 length: 14 amino acids. V lost 0 bases and J lost 5; bases outside the gene matches: 3. CDR3: CATSRDDRVETQYF. The CDR3 DNA sequence: TGTGCCACCAGCAGAGATGACAGGGTGGAGACCCAGTACTTC. Supplemented by reference TRBV15 and TRBJ2-5, the full variable domain reads DAMVIQNPRYQVTQFGKPVTLSCSQTLNHNVMYWYQQKSSQAPKLLFHYYDKDFNNEADTPDNFQSRRPNTSFCFLDIRSPGLGDTAMYLCATSRDDRVETQYFGPGTRLLVL.

In its sample, this clone was seen a few times. V and J are TRBV5-4 and TRBJ2-4; 16 nucleotides agree with TRBD2. Trimming at V came to 0 bases and at J to 11 bases, leaving 11 bases not matched to a gene. This CDR3 has 18 amino acids. Germline V lookup: CDR1 SGHNT, CDR2 YYREEE (reference sequence). The DNA for the CDR3 is TGTGCCAGCAGCTTGGGATTGGGGACTAGCGGGAGGGCAAGTGTTCAGTACTTC. This sequence encodes CASSLGLGTSGRASVQYF.

The J gene is TRBJ2-7, the V gene TRBV27; TRBD2 is a possible D gene (6 bases). Germline V CDR1 and CDR2: MNHEY, SMNVEV (reference sequence). Trimming stripped 6 bases from V and 7 bases from J, with 22 bases between. This CDR3 has 15 residues. The CDR3 coding sequence is TGTGCCAGCAGCAGTCTGACTAGGGGTTGGGGTGAGCAGTACTTC. It translates to CASSSLTRGWGEQYF.

The genes are TRBV28 and TRBJ2-7; 7 positions agree with TRBD1. J lost 1 base, V lost 5 bases, and 11 bases had no gene match. The CDR3 sequence is 16 residues long. Germline CDR1 reads MDHEN; CDR2 reads SYDVKM. The CDR3 sequence: CASSPLEGALSYEQYF. In DNA form, the CDR3 reads TGTGCCAGCAGTCCCCTTGAGGGGGCCCTGTCCTACGAGCAGTACTTC.

The genes are TRBV2 and TRBJ1-5; possibly TRBD1 for D (6 bases). CDR3 length equals 16 residues. Germline V gene sequence: CDR1 SNHLY, CDR2 FYNNEI. The V and J ends lost 5 bases and 0 bases respectively, with 14 bases between them. As DNA, the CDR3 is TGTGCCAGCAGTCGACAGGCGACCTATAGCAATCAGCCCCAGCATTTT. It specifies CASSRQATYSNQPQHF.